A selection of T cell receptor beta chains follows, all from one sample in a study of blood T cell repertoires in COVID-19. The assay was immunoSEQ multiplex PCR, and TCRdb's table has in-frame clones only and misses some. The sample carries some 120,000 clones, less than 85% recorded once. Input material: peripheral blood. The source of these receptors is a man aged 25 to 40 with acute or convalescent COVID-19. Both conserved end residues are part of each CDR3. The order of the fields is clone size, V gene, J gene, D gene, CDR3 protein, CDR3 DNA. The D gene is left open where the match is weak. Clone size is shown for a subset of rows, as once, few, many or a class of expanded clone.

-	TRBV7-9	TRBJ1-2	TRBD1	CASSTIQGIFHGYTF	TGTGCCAGCAGCACCATACAGGGGATTTTTCATGGCTACACCTTC
many	TRBV5-5	TRBJ1-2	-	CASSLVGGALGYGYTF	TGTGCCAGCAGCTTGGTGGGGGGAGCCTTAGGCTATGGCTACACCTTC
-	TRBV19	TRBJ2-3	-	CASTSTERGTDTQYF	TGTGCCAGTACCAGCACTGAGAGGGGCACAGATACGCAGTATTTT
-	TRBV12-5	TRBJ1-5	TRBD1	CASGRGQANQPQHF	TGTGCTAGTGGTCGCGGACAGGCGAATCAGCCCCAGCATTTT
-	TRBV9	TRBJ2-1	TRBD2	CASSVARLAGDEQFF	TGTGCCAGCAGCGTAGCACGACTAGCGGGAGATGAGCAGTTCTTC
-	TRBV30	TRBJ1-2	TRBD1	CAWSPTGTNYGYTF	TGTGCCTGGAGTCCGACAGGGACTAACTATGGCTACACCTTC
-	TRBV5-6	TRBJ2-5	-	CASSLSGETQYF	TGTGCCAGCAGCTTAAGCGGGGAGACCCAGTACTTC
-	TRBV27	TRBJ1-5	TRBD1	CASSPSDRGPYQPQHF	TGTGCCAGCAGCCCCTCGGACAGGGGTCCCTATCAGCCCCAGCATTTT
-	TRBV6-1	TRBJ2-5	-	CASSELGGLGETQYF	TGTGCCAGCAGTGAATTGGGGGGGCTGGGCGAGACCCAGTACTTC
-	TRBV19	TRBJ1-5	-	CASSKSDLNQPQHF	TGTGCCAGTAGTAAGAGTGATTTGAATCAGCCCCAGCATTTT
-	TRBV5-5	TRBJ2-3	TRBD1	CASSLETGPSTDTQYF	TGTGCCAGCAGCTTGGAGACAGGGCCTAGCACAGATACGCAGTATTTT
-	TRBV10-3	TRBJ2-1	-	CAISESERLSYNEQFF	TGTGCCATCAGTGAGTCGGAGCGTCTATCCTACAATGAGCAGTTCTTC
-	TRBV19	TRBJ1-5	TRBD1	CASSGQGVTPGNQPQHF	TGTGCCAGTAGTGGACAGGGGGTTACCCCTGGCAATCAGCCCCAGCATTTT
once	TRBV7-9	TRBJ2-7	-	CASLDSVSSYEQYF	TGTGCCAGCCTCGACAGTGTGAGCTCCTACGAGCAGTACTTC
-	TRBV28	TRBJ1-6	TRBD1	CASFRGSSYNSPLHF	TGTGCCAGCTTCAGGGGGAGCTCCTATAATTCACCCCTCCACTTT
-	TRBV6-2/TRBV6-3	TRBJ1-2	-	CASSYSAGLYGYTF	TGTGCCAGCAGTTACTCAGCGGGCCTCTATGGCTACACCTTC
-	TRBV6-5	TRBJ1-6	TRBD1	CASRGGQGSNSPLHF	TGTGCCAGCAGAGGAGGACAGGGGAGTAATTCACCCCTCCACTTT
-	TRBV25-1	TRBJ2-1	-	CASSELGDVFF	TGTGCCAGCAGTGAATTAGGGGATGTGTTCTTC
-	TRBV6-7	TRBJ2-3	-	CASSRLAGPFDTQYF	TGTGCCAGCAGTCGCCTGGCGGGCCCGTTTGATACGCAGTATTTT
-	TRBV6-5	TRBJ2-1	TRBD1	CASIDRVSYNEQFF	TGTGCCAGCATCGACAGGGTTTCCTACAATGAGCAGTTCTTC
-	TRBV9	TRBJ1-4	-	CASSVGGYPTNEKLFF	TGTGCCAGCAGCGTAGGCGGCTACCCGACTAATGAAAAACTGTTTTTT
-	TRBV4-3	TRBJ1-6	-	CASSQNAYGREDSPLHF	TGCGCCAGCAGCCAAAACGCCTACGGGAGGGAGGATTCACCCCTCCACTTT
few	TRBV2	TRBJ2-5	TRBD1	CASSEREGAKRIHQETQYF	TGTGCCAGCAGTGAAAGAGAGGGGGCGAAAAGGATTCACCAAGAGACCCAGTACTTC
-	TRBV29-1	TRBJ2-1	TRBD1	CSVETGQGYNEQFF	TGCAGCGTTGAAACGGGACAGGGCTACAATGAGCAGTTCTTC
-	TRBV7-6	TRBJ1-1	TRBD1	CASSLYPSGTGGLYTEAFF	TGTGCCAGCAGCTTATATCCCTCCGGGACAGGGGGCCTGTACACTGAAGCTTTCTTT
-	TRBV7-2	TRBJ2-2	-	CASSLSRRGELFF	TGTGCCAGCAGCTTATCACGCAGGGGGGAGCTGTTTTTT
-	TRBV9	TRBJ1-4	-	CASSKAGTNEKLFF	TGTGCCAGCAGCAAGGCGGGAACTAATGAAAAACTGTTTTTT
-	TRBV11-3	TRBJ2-2	-	CASSSSGYTGELFF	TGTGCCAGCAGCTCCAGCGGATACACCGGGGAGCTGTTTTTT
-	TRBV29-1	TRBJ2-1	TRBD2	CSVEDRLAGRRPYNEQFF	TGCAGCGTTGAAGATCGGCTAGCGGGGAGGAGGCCCTACAATGAGCAGTTCTTC
-	TRBV5-4	TRBJ2-7	TRBD1	CASSLFDRESYEQYF	TGTGCCAGCAGCTTGTTCGACAGGGAATCCTACGAGCAGTACTTC
-	TRBV13	TRBJ2-2	-	CASSLGPAKEWLFF	TGTGCCAGCAGCTTAGGCCCAGCGAAGGAGTGGCTGTTTTTT
-	TRBV5-4	TRBJ2-1	-	CASSFQGIDEQFF	TGTGCCAGCAGCTTTCAGGGAATCGATGAGCAGTTCTTC
few	TRBV4-3	TRBJ1-1	TRBD1	CASSQTWTGGTEAFF	TGCGCCAGCAGCCAAACCTGGACAGGGGGGACTGAAGCTTTCTTT
-	TRBV4-1	TRBJ1-3	-	CASSQDIGAGNTIYF	TGCGCCAGCAGCCAAGATATAGGGGCTGGAAACACCATATATTTT
few	TRBV6-4	TRBJ2-1	-	CASSMTAYNEQFF	TGTGCCAGCAGTATGACAGCCTACAATGAGCAGTTCTTC
few	TRBV14	TRBJ2-3	TRBD2	CASSQDEAGAVSDTQYF	TGTGCCAGCAGCCAAGATGAAGCGGGGGCGGTTTCAGATACGCAGTATTTT
-	TRBV6-5	TRBJ1-1	-	CASNRNTEAFF	TGTGCCAGCAACAGGAACACTGAAGCTTTCTTT
-	TRBV11-2	TRBJ1-1	-	CASSLGQVGYTEAFF	TGTGCCAGCAGCTTAGGACAGGTCGGGTACACTGAAGCTTTCTTT
once	TRBV10-3	TRBJ2-7	TRBD1	CAISTRAGTDANYEQYF	TGTGCCATCTCCACAAGGGCCGGGACAGATGCTAACTACGAGCAGTACTTC
few	TRBV5-1	TRBJ1-2	TRBD1	CASSSGPGQGSGYTF	TGCGCCAGCAGCTCGGGACCGGGACAGGGGTCTGGCTACACCTTC
-	TRBV5-6	TRBJ2-7	TRBD1	CASSSLGQGAPYEQYF	TGTGCCAGCAGCTCTCTAGGACAGGGGGCGCCCTACGAGCAGTACTTC
-	TRBV13	TRBJ2-1	TRBD2	CASSSAGGSYNEQFF	TGTGCCAGCAGCTCGGCCGGGGGGTCCTACAATGAGCAGTTCTTC
once	TRBV10-3	TRBJ1-5	TRBD1	CAISGDREFQPQHF	TGTGCCATCAGTGGGGACAGGGAATTTCAGCCCCAGCATTTT
-	TRBV18	TRBJ1-6	TRBD1	CASSPNTGGIPLHF	TGTGCCAGCTCACCCAACACAGGGGGTATACCCCTCCACTTT
few	TRBV9	TRBJ1-4	-	CASGRGDEKLFF	TGTGCCAGCGGACGCGGGGATGAAAAACTGTTTTTT
-	TRBV19	TRBJ1-2	-	CASSPGVMAGYTF	TGTGCCAGTAGTCCAGGGGTTATGGCTGGCTACACCTTC
few	TRBV19	TRBJ1-1	TRBD1	CASRTGVDEAFF	TGTGCCAGTAGGACAGGGGTTGATGAAGCTTTCTTT
once	TRBV14	TRBJ2-2	-	CASSQVSVETGELFF	TGTGCCAGCAGCCAAGTATCGGTAGAGACCGGGGAGCTGTTTTTT
-	TRBV7-9	TRBJ2-6	-	CASSPLLTNVLTF	TGTGCCAGCAGCCCCCTGCTAACCAACGTCCTGACTTTC
-	TRBV30	TRBJ2-4	TRBD1	CAWNRGLAKNIQYF	TGTGCCTGGAATAGGGGGCTAGCCAAAAACATTCAGTACTTC